The 24 T cell receptor beta chains listed next were all sequenced from one sample in a study of T cell clonality in common variable immunodeficiency. Clones were sequenced by immunoSEQ multiplex PCR, and TCRdb holds only the in-frame ones, with some missing. Reported are approximately 58,000 clones, none seen only once; the ten largest carry about 5%. The material sequenced was peripheral blood mononuclear cells. The receptors here all came from a person between 18 and 75 years old in good health.

In this sample, this clone turned up many times. Sequencing ends 3 residues short of the CDR3 end; the germline J gene provides the rest. The genes are TRBV18 and TRBJ2-3; 7 nucleotides align to TRBD1. Trimming took 2 bases from V and 0 from J; bases not matched to a gene: 2. CDR1 is KGHSH, CDR2 LQKENI, per germline. The CDR3 is 15 residues long. The CDR3 bases that were read are TGTGCCAGCTCACCAGAGGGACAGAGCACAGATACG. This gives the protein CASSPEGQSTDT. The whole CDR3 sequence reads CASSPEGQSTDTQYF. Full variable domain (remainder filled in from reference TRBV18 and TRBJ2-3): NAGVMQNPRHLVRRRGQEARLRCSPMKGHSHVYWYRQLPEEGLKFMVYLQKENIIDESGMPKERFSAEFPKEGPSILRIQQVVRGDSAAYFCASSPEGQSTDTQYFGPGTRLTVL.

This clone was detected only a few times. The sequence runs out 3 residues before the end of the CDR3; the remainder is reconstructed from the germline J gene. V gene TRBV18 combines with J gene TRBJ1-1, with 12 bases that match TRBD1. Germline values: CDR1 KGHSH, CDR2 LQKENI. The CDR3 extends over 17 amino acids. V gave up 3 bases and J gave up 2 bases; unmatched junction bases: 7. The CDR3 DNA, read in part, is TGTGCCAGCTCACCCCCCTCCGGGACAGGGGGCAACACTGAA. It translates to CASSPPSGTGGNTE. The whole CDR3 region reads CASSPPSGTGGNTEAFF.

The sample holds many counts of this clone. The read comes to an end 3 residues before the CDR3 does, leaving the germline J gene to fill in the end. The chain employs TRBV28 and TRBJ2-4; TRBD2 aligns across 10 bases. CDR3 size: 13 residues. Germline lookup yields CDR1 MDHEN and CDR2 SYDVKM. The ends lost 6 bases at V and 6 bases at J; junction bases unmatched: 2. Incomplete CDR3 DNA: TGTGCCAGCAGGTTAGCGGGGGGAAACATT. This gives the protein CASRLAGGNI. The entire CDR3 protein is CASRLAGGNIQYF.

Notes on this clone: The read falls 3 residues short of the CDR3 end, and the missing part is taken from the germline J gene. This chain joins TRBV20-1 and TRBJ1-4; TRBD1 is a possible D gene (5 bases). Germline assignment: CDR1 DFQATT and CDR2 SNEGSKA (reference sequence). CDR3 size: 14 residues. V lost 1 base and J 2 bases, leaving 8 bases between the germline ends. The sequenced CDR3 bases are TGCAGTGCTAGAGCAGGGTCCACTAATGAAAAA. The encoded protein is CSARAGSTNEK. The complete CDR3 reads CSARAGSTNEKLFF.

This clone was picked up many times. Read sequence stops 3 residues before the CDR3 end, and the germline J gene provides the missing end. The chain links TRBV20-1 to TRBJ2-1; 13 nucleotides match TRBD2. The V and J ends lost 3 bases and 6 bases, in that order; junction bases with no gene match: 5. Germline V CDR1 and CDR2: DFQATT, SNEGSKA (reference sequence). The CDR3 extends over 15 amino acids. CDR3 DNA, as far as it was read: TGCAGTGCTAGTATAAGGACTAGCGGGAGCAATGAG. The encoded protein is CSASIRTSGSNE. The complete CDR3 protein is CSASIRTSGSNEQFF.

This clone has a count of ten or more. The chain's CDR3 is CASSLGLAAEYEQYF. Incomplete CDR3 DNA: TGTGCCAGCAGTTTAGGACTAGCGGCAGAATACGAG. The chain recombines TRBV28 with TRBJ2-7; the match to TRBD2 covers 10 bases. The read ends 3 residues early relative to the CDR3; the germline J gene fills the gap. V lost 2 bases, J lost 4 bases, and 5 bases stayed unmatched. There are 15 residues in the CDR3. Germline V gives CDR1 MDHEN, CDR2 SYDVKM. Full variable domain (rest looked up from reference TRBV28 and TRBJ2-7): DVKVTQSSRYLVKRTGEKVFLECVQDMDHENMFWYRQDPGLGLRLIYFSYDVKMKEKGDIPEGYSVSREKKERFSLILESASTNQTSMYLCASSLGLAAEYEQYFGPGTRLTVT.

This clone has ten or more counts. The CDR3 extends 3 residues past the end of the read, so its final part is completed from the germline J gene. The gene calls are TRBV6-1 and TRBJ1-6; TRBD1 matches at 7 bases. The ends lost 4 bases at V and 9 bases at J; junction bases unmatched: 9. CDR3 size: 15 residues. Germline V CDR1 and CDR2: MNHNS, SASEGT. The DNA read from the CDR3 is TGTGCCAGCAGTGTGCTGACAGGGAGCGGTTCACCC. Translated: CASSVLTGSGSP. In full, the CDR3 is CASSVLTGSGSPLHF.

This clone has a count of ten or more. Read coverage stops 3 residues before the CDR3 terminus; the germline J gene supplies the remainder. This chain links TRBV19 with TRBJ2-5; a weak D match, TRBD1 (6 bases). Germline V gene sequence: CDR1 LNHDA, CDR2 SQIVND (reference sequence). Deletions cut 4 bases from V and 3 bases from J, with 12 bases between. The CDR3 sequence is 14 residues long. CDR3 sequence reads: CASSNTGHEETQYF. The DNA read from the CDR3 is TGTGCCAGTAGTAACACGGGACATGAAGAGACC.

At least ten counts were recorded for this clone. The read terminates 3 residues ahead of where the CDR3 ends, so the germline J gene completes it. The chain carries TRBV18 and TRBJ2-5, with D possibly TRBD1 on 5 matching bases. Germline CDR1 reads KGHSH; CDR2 reads LQKENI. The germline V and J ends were trimmed by 3 bases and 6 bases, with 8 bases remaining between them. There are 12 residues in the CDR3. CDR3 DNA, as far as it was read: TGTGCCAGCTCACCGCAGGGCCAGACC. This sequence encodes CASSPQGQT. The entire CDR3 protein is CASSPQGQTQYF.

This clone was seen many times. The CDR3 end lies 3 residues beyond the end of the read and is filled in from the germline J gene. V is TRBV2 and J is TRBJ2-1, with 7 bases that match TRBD2. Per the germline V gene, CDR1 is SNHLY and CDR2 is FYNNEI. Trimming removed 6 bases from V and 5 bases from J; junction bases left unmatched: 4. The CDR3 extends over 13 amino acids. The sequenced CDR3 bases are TGTGCCAGCAGGTTACTAGCGCACAATGAG. Its translation is CASRLLAHNE. In full, the CDR3 reads CASRLLAHNEQFF.

This clone was detected many times. Read coverage stops 3 residues before the CDR3 terminus; the germline J gene supplies the remainder. V and J are TRBV2 and TRBJ2-7; possibly TRBD2 for D (6 bases). V lost 3 bases, J lost 2 bases, and 11 bases lay in between. Germline V gives CDR1 SNHLY, CDR2 FYNNEI. The CDR3 consists of 14 residues. The CDR3 protein is CASSDDSGPYEQYF. The sequenced CDR3 bases are TGTGCCAGCAGTGACGATAGCGGTCCCTACGAG.

This clone was found many times. CDR3 region: CASSGGRTSNQPQHF. The CDR3 bases that were read are TGTGCCAGCAGTGGAGGTAGGACAAGCAATCAGCCC. The chain couples TRBV2 to TRBJ1-5; the D gene is possibly TRBD1 (5 bases). The CDR3 goes on 3 residues after the read ends, and that part is filled in from the germline J gene. Germline V gives CDR1 SNHLY, CDR2 FYNNEI. The ends were cut back, 4 bases at V and 1 base at J, with 11 bases in the middle. This CDR3 has 15 amino acids.

This clone was counted many times. With the read ending 3 residues before the CDR3 end, the germline J gene is used to fill in that end. This chain uses TRBV20-1 with TRBJ2-2; D is unresolved. CDR1 is DFQATT and CDR2 is SNEGSKA in the germline V gene (reference sequence). The CDR3 spans 13 residues. Trimming took off 6 bases at V and 7 bases at J, with 15 bases between the two ends. The CDR3 loop is CSAPDFIGGELFF. The CDR3 bases that were read are TGCAGTGCCCCCGACTTCATAGGCGGGGAG.

In its sample, this clone was seen many times. The observed sequence ends 3 residues before the CDR3 terminus, with the missing tail filled in from the germline J gene. The chain couples TRBV19 to TRBJ1-3, with a weak D call TRBD1 (5 bases). The CDR3 has 15 amino acids. The V gene's germline CDR1 is LNHDA and CDR2 SQIVND (reference sequence). V lost 6 bases, J lost 0 bases, and 12 bases lay in between. The CDR3 sequence is CASRIDSLSGNTIYF. Incomplete CDR3 DNA: TGTGCCAGTAGAATCGACAGCCTCTCTGGAAACACC.

This clone was counted ten times or more. The read stops 3 residues short of the end of the CDR3; the missing end is completed from the germline J gene. This chain uses TRBV10-3 with TRBJ1-3, with a tentative D call TRBD1 (6 bases). Trimming shortened V by 6 bases and J by 0 bases, and 18 bases separated the two germline ends. Germline-derived CDR1 and CDR2 are ENHRY and SYGVKD. The CDR3 runs 17 residues. The CDR3 DNA, read in part, is TGTGCCATCAGCCCCCCAGGGGAATCGGGCTCTGGAAACACC. It specifies CAISPPGESGSGNT. From start to end, the CDR3 is CAISPPGESGSGNTIYF.

This clone was seen at least ten times. The DNA ends 3 residues before the CDR3 does, and the rest of the CDR3 is filled in from the germline J gene. This sequence joins TRBV30 and TRBJ1-2; the match to TRBD1 covers 9 bases. The CDR3 contains 15 residues. Germline V gene data show CDR1 as GTSNPN and CDR2 as SVGIG (reference sequence). The CDR3 sequence: CAWSARDRAPKGYTF. Partial CDR3 DNA: TGTGCCTGGAGTGCGCGGGACAGGGCTCCGAAAGGC.

This clone appeared many times. The CDR3 end falls 3 residues outside the read, so it is completed with the germline J gene. The V gene is TRBV5-1, the J gene TRBJ2-1; D may be TRBD2 (6 bases). V gave up 5 bases and J gave up 0 bases, with 15 bases separating them. This CDR3 has 16 amino acids. Germline CDR1 SGHRS, CDR2 YFSETQ. CDR3 bases read: TGCGCCAGCAGATTGACTTGGGACTTCTCCTACAATGAG. Protein product: CASRLTWDFSYNE. The whole CDR3 region reads CASRLTWDFSYNEQFF.

This clone was counted many times. The missing CDR3 end, 3 residues past where the read stops, is filled in from the germline J gene. The chain links TRBV2 to TRBJ1-2, with 11 bases matching TRBD1. Unmatched junction bases numbered 4, after V lost 6 bases and J lost 1 base. CDR3 length: 15 residues. From germline, CDR1 is SNHLY and CDR2 FYNNEI. The CDR3 protein is CASSQDRGLNYGYTF. The sequenced part of the CDR3 DNA is TGTGCCAGCAGCCAGGACAGGGGGCTTAACTATGGC.

Many counts were recorded for this clone. The read ends 3 residues shy of where the CDR3 ends; the end is completed using the germline J gene. The V gene is TRBV29-1, the J gene TRBJ2-1; 10 bases are shared with TRBD1. Germline loops: CDR1 SQVTM, CDR2 ANQGSEA. CDR3 length equals 15 residues. The J segment lost 4 bases and the V segment lost 7 bases, leaving 10 bases of the junction unmatched. The chain's CDR3 is CSGERPGQGYNEQFF. Partial CDR3 DNA: TGCAGCGGGGAGCGGCCGGGACAGGGGTACAATGAG.

This clone was picked up many times. The missing CDR3 end, 3 residues past where the read stops, is filled in from the germline J gene. This chain uses TRBV20-1 with TRBJ2-7, with 12 bases identical to TRBD2. Trimming took 4 bases from V and 2 from J; bases not matched to a gene: 12. CDR1 is DFQATT and CDR2 is SNEGSKA in the germline V gene (reference sequence). The CDR3 is made up of 17 amino acids. CDR3 bases read: TGCAGTGCTACCAGGACTAGCGGGGCGATAGTTGCCTACGAG. It specifies CSATRTSGAIVAYE. The whole CDR3 protein is CSATRTSGAIVAYEQYF.

This clone occurred many times. The sequence runs out 3 residues before the end of the CDR3; the remainder is reconstructed from the germline J gene. V usage is TRBV6-2 or TRBV6-3 and J usage is TRBJ2-2, with no clear D. Germline V CDR1 and CDR2: MNHEY, SVGEGT. The V end was cut by 7 bases, the J end by 7 bases, with 7 bases between. The CDR3 is 11 amino acids. The part of the CDR3 DNA that was read is TGTGCCAGCACAGGAGACGGGGAG. Protein sequence: CASTGDGE. The full CDR3 is CASTGDGELFF.

This clone was observed at least ten times. CDR3 sequence reads: CASSFGQGDGYTF. The covered CDR3 bases are TGCGCCAGCAGCTTCGGACAGGGCGACGGC. This sequence joins TRBV5-1 and TRBJ1-2; 8 bases map to TRBD1. The CDR3 end is not reached by the read, which stops 3 residues before it; the germline J gene fills it in. Germline-derived CDR1 and CDR2 are SGHRS and YFSETQ. CDR3 size: 13 residues.

The table lists this clone with many counts. Coverage ceases 3 residues before the CDR3 finishes, and the germline J gene fills in the end. This chain connects TRBV18 to TRBJ2-2; 8 bases fit TRBD1. V dropped 3 bases and J dropped 2; count of bases not matched to a gene: 2. CDR3 size: 15 residues. Looked up from germline, CDR1 is KGHSH and CDR2 is LQKENI. The part of the CDR3 DNA that was read is TGTGCCAGCTCACCGGGACAGGTTAACACCGGGGAG. It encodes CASSPGQVNTGE. The CDR3 in its entirety is CASSPGQVNTGELFF.

Of note for this clone: The CDR3 end lies 3 residues beyond the end of the read and is filled in from the germline J gene. This chain joins TRBV5-1 and TRBJ2-1; D gene uncertain. The CDR3 is made up of 17 amino acids. CDR1 and CDR2 from the germline V gene are SGHRS and YFSETQ. V lost 0 bases and J lost 4, with 17 bases in between. The sequenced CDR3 bases are TGCGCCAGCAGCTTGGCCTCCCGGTCCCATGTTTACAATGAG. Amino acid sequence: CASSLASRSHVYNE. The full CDR3 reads CASSLASRSHVYNEQFF.